A selection of T cell receptor beta chains follows, all from one sample in a study of blood T cell repertoires in COVID-19. Sequencing used immunoSEQ multiplex PCR; TCRdb keeps in-frame clones, though not all of them. The repertoire holds a few hundred thousand clones, with approximately 83% as singletons. Sequenced: PBMCs or T cells enriched from blood (not recorded which). These receptor sequences come from a woman between 50 and 59 years old who had recovered from COVID-19. The CDR3 runs from the conserved cysteine through the conserved F or W. Fields, in order: clone size, D gene, J gene, V gene, CDR3 DNA, CDR3 protein. The D gene is left open where the match is weak. The size of a clone is reported for some rows only, either as once, few or many, or as a class for expanded clones.

size: .
D: TRBD1
J: TRBJ2-7
V: TRBV7-2
DNA: TGTGCCAGCAGCTGGGGACAGGGGGGCTCCTACGAGCAGTACTTC
CDR3: CASSWGQGGSYEQYF

size: .
D: TRBD1
J: TRBJ1-2
V: TRBV28
DNA: TGTGCCAGCAGTTCGACAGGGTCTAACTATGGCTACACCTTC
CDR3: CASSSTGSNYGYTF

size: .
D: .
J: TRBJ1-3
V: TRBV9
DNA: TGTGCCAGCAGCGTAGCTCGGGGGAACACCATATATTTT
CDR3: CASSVARGNTIYF

size: .
D: TRBD1
J: TRBJ2-7
V: TRBV12-3/TRBV12-4
DNA: TGTGCCAGCAGCTTGACAGGGCGCTACGAGCAGTACTTC
CDR3: CASSLTGRYEQYF

size: .
D: TRBD2
J: TRBJ2-1
V: TRBV19
DNA: TGTGCCAGTGAGCGGGATAATAGTGAGCAGTTCTTC
CDR3: CASERDNSEQFF

size: few
D: TRBD1
J: TRBJ2-7
V: TRBV6-6
DNA: TGTGCCAGCATTCAACAATGGACAGGGGTCTACGAGCAGTACTTC
CDR3: CASIQQWTGVYEQYF

size: few
D: .
J: TRBJ1-2
V: TRBV6-1
DNA: TGTGCCAGCAGTGAAGTGGGAACAGGTCTCCGAGGCTATGGCTACACCTTC
CDR3: CASSEVGTGLRGYGYTF

size: .
D: .
J: TRBJ2-2
V: TRBV4-1
DNA: TGCGCCAGCACCTCGAGAGGCACCGGGGAGCTGTTTTTT
CDR3: CASTSRGTGELFF

size: .
D: .
J: TRBJ2-7
V: TRBV28
DNA: TGTGCCAGCAGTGGTCTATACAGGGTTCAAAGCTCCTACGAGCAGTACTTC
CDR3: CASSGLYRVQSSYEQYF

size: .
D: .
J: TRBJ2-1
V: TRBV27
DNA: TGTGCCAGCAGAGGGGGCTCCTACAATGAGCAGTTCTTC
CDR3: CASRGGSYNEQFF

size: few
D: .
J: TRBJ1-3
V: TRBV2
DNA: TGTGCCAGCAGTGAGAATATTGGGACTGACTCTGGAAACACCATATATTTT
CDR3: CASSENIGTDSGNTIYF

size: .
D: .
J: TRBJ2-7
V: TRBV2
DNA: TGTGCCAGCAACAAAGGGTGGCGGGCTTCCGAGCAGTACTTC
CDR3: CASNKGWRASEQYF

size: .
D: .
J: TRBJ1-1
V: TRBV30
DNA: TGTGCCTGGAGTCTGTACACTGAAGCTTTCTTT
CDR3: CAWSLYTEAFF

size: .
D: .
J: TRBJ1-1
V: TRBV7-2
DNA: TGTGCCAGCAGCTTAGCTTCAGGGTCGGGGGGTGAAGCTTTCTTT
CDR3: CASSLASGSGGEAFF

size: .
D: TRBD2
J: TRBJ2-7
V: TRBV7-9
DNA: TGTGCCAGCAGTTCTTTAGAGGGAGGGAGCTCCTACGAGCAGTACTTC
CDR3: CASSSLEGGSSYEQYF

size: .
D: TRBD2
J: TRBJ2-7
V: TRBV6-1
DNA: TGTGCCAGCAGTGAATTTCTAGCGGGAGGGCCCTCCTACGAGCAGTACTTC
CDR3: CASSEFLAGGPSYEQYF

size: .
D: .
J: TRBJ2-1
V: TRBV9
DNA: TGTGCCAGCAGCGTTTATAGAAGCTCCTACAATGAGCAGTTCTTC
CDR3: CASSVYRSSYNEQFF

size: .
D: .
J: TRBJ1-1
V: TRBV28
DNA: TGTGCCAGCAGTTTACCTGGACACGCTAACACTGAAGCTTTCTTT
CDR3: CASSLPGHANTEAFF

size: .
D: TRBD1
J: TRBJ1-2
V: TRBV6-1
DNA: TGTGCCAGCAGCTCGGACAGGACTGGGGATGGCTACACCTTC
CDR3: CASSSDRTGDGYTF

size: .
D: TRBD1
J: TRBJ1-5
V: TRBV18
DNA: TGTGCCAGCTCACCACCGGGACAGGGAAATCAGCCCCAGCATTTT
CDR3: CASSPPGQGNQPQHF

size: few
D: .
J: TRBJ2-7
V: TRBV5-8
DNA: TGTGCCAGCAGCTGGGACTCCTCCTACGAGCAGTACTTC
CDR3: CASSWDSSYEQYF

size: .
D: .
J: TRBJ2-7
V: TRBV6-1
DNA: TGTGCCAGCAGTGAAGCGCGAGCGTTCCGAAGCTACGAGCAGTACTTC
CDR3: CASSEARAFRSYEQYF

size: .
D: TRBD2
J: TRBJ2-7
V: TRBV28
DNA: TGTGCCAGCAGACTAGCGGGAGCCTACGAGCAGTACTTC
CDR3: CASRLAGAYEQYF

size: .
D: .
J: TRBJ2-6
V: TRBV5-1
DNA: TGCGCCAGCAGCTTGGATACCGGGGTCTCAGGGGCCAACGTCCTGACTTTC
CDR3: CASSLDTGVSGANVLTF

size: .
D: .
J: TRBJ1-6
V: TRBV19
DNA: TGTGCCAGTAGTATTAGTGGAGGGATGGGGAGTAATTCACCCCTCCACTTT
CDR3: CASSISGGMGSNSPLHF

size: once
D: .
J: TRBJ1-1
V: TRBV6-1
DNA: TGTGCCAGCAGTGACAGGGATCCCACTGAAGCTTTCTTT
CDR3: CASSDRDPTEAFF

size: .
D: TRBD1
J: TRBJ2-3
V: TRBV6-5
DNA: TGTGCCAGCAGGCGACAGGGGAGCACAGATACGCAGTATTTT
CDR3: CASRRQGSTDTQYF

size: .
D: TRBD1
J: TRBJ2-7
V: TRBV28
DNA: TGTGCCAGCAGACCAACCGACAGGGACCCGTACGAGCAGTACTTC
CDR3: CASRPTDRDPYEQYF

size: .
D: TRBD2
J: TRBJ2-1
V: TRBV29-1
DNA: TGCAGCGTAAAACGACTAGCGGAAAACAATGAGCAGTTCTTC
CDR3: CSVKRLAENNEQFF

size: .
D: .
J: TRBJ1-5
V: TRBV21-1
DNA: TGTGCCAGCAGCAAGGAGGACAGGAGCAATCAGCCCCAGCATTTT
CDR3: CASSKEDRSNQPQHF

size: .
D: .
J: TRBJ1-2
V: TRBV6-1
DNA: TGTGCCAGCAGTGAAAGTCTATATGGCTACACCTTC
CDR3: CASSESLYGYTF

size: .
D: .
J: TRBJ2-3
V: TRBV28
DNA: TGTGCCAGCAATATTATTTCGAATAGTCGCGGCACAGATACGCAGTATTTT
CDR3: CASNIISNSRGTDTQYF

size: .
D: .
J: TRBJ1-3
V: TRBV10-2
DNA: TGCGCCAGCAGACCCATGGACAGATTCTCTGGAAACACCATATATTTT
CDR3: CASRPMDRFSGNTIYF

size: .
D: .
J: TRBJ2-3
V: TRBV7-9
DNA: TGTGCCAGCAGCTTGGGTAAAGTCGGGACGCAGTATTTT
CDR3: CASSLGKVGTQYF

size: .
D: .
J: TRBJ2-2
V: TRBV10-2
DNA: TGCGCCAGCAGATGGCGGGACTCAAGCGGGGAGCTGTTTTTT
CDR3: CASRWRDSSGELFF

size: .
D: TRBD2
J: TRBJ2-7
V: TRBV6-2/TRBV6-3
DNA: TGTGCCAGCAGTTACCTCCTAGCGGCCCCCGGGTGGTACGAGCAGTACTTC
CDR3: CASSYLLAAPGWYEQYF

size: .
D: .
J: TRBJ1-5
V: TRBV5-5
DNA: TGTGCCAGCAGCTTATGGCAGAATAGCAATCAGCCCCAGCATTTT
CDR3: CASSLWQNSNQPQHF

size: .
D: .
J: TRBJ2-2
V: TRBV5-1
DNA: TGCGCCAGCAGTCGGGGGAACACCGGGGAGCTGTTTTTT
CDR3: CASSRGNTGELFF

size: .
D: .
J: TRBJ1-1
V: TRBV5-1
DNA: TGCGCCAGCAGCTCAACGACAGGTTCCAACACTGAAGCTTTCTTT
CDR3: CASSSTTGSNTEAFF

size: .
D: .
J: TRBJ1-6
V: TRBV5-1
DNA: TGCGCCAGCAGCATGAGACAGCCGAATTCACCCCTCCACTTT
CDR3: CASSMRQPNSPLHF

size: .
D: .
J: TRBJ1-4
V: TRBV11-3
DNA: TGTGCCAGCAGCTTAGGAGCCCGTGAGGCCGCGGATGAAAAACTGTTTTTT
CDR3: CASSLGAREAADEKLFF

size: .
D: .
J: TRBJ1-4
V: TRBV28
DNA: TGTGCCAGCATGAGCCAGCGCTATGCAACTAATGAAAAACTGTTTTTT
CDR3: CASMSQRYATNEKLFF